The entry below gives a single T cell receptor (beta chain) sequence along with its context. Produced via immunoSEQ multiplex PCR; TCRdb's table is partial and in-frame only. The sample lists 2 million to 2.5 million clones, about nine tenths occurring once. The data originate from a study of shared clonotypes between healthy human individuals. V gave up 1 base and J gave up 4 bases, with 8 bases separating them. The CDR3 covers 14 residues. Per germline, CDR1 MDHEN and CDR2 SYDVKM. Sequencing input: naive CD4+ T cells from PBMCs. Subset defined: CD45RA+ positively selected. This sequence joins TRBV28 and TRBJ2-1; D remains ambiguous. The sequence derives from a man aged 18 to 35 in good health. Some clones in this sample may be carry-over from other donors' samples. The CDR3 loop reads CASSLYPSYNEQFF. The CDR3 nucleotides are TGTGCCAGCAGTTTATACCCTAGTTACAATGAGCAGTTCTTC. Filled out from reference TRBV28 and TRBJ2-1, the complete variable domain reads DVKVTQSSRYLVKRTGEKVFLECVQDMDHENMFWYRQDPGLGLRLIYFSYDVKMKEKGDIPEGYSVSREKKERFSLILESASTNQTSMYLCASSLYPSYNEQFFGPGTRLTVL.